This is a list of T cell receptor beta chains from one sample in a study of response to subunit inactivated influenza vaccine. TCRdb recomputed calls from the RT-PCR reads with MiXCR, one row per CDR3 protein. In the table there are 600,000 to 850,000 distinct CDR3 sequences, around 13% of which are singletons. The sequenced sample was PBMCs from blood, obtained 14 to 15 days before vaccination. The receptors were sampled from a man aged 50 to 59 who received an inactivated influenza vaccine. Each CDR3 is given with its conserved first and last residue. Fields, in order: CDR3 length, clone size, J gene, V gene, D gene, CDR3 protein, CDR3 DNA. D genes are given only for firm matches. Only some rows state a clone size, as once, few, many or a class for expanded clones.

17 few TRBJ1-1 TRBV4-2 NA CASSLQVRGVLGTEAFF TGTGCCAGCAGCCTTCAGGTCAGGGGCGTGTTGGGCACTGAAGCTTTCTTT
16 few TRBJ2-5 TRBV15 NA CATSRGSSVIQETQYF TGTGCCACCAGCAGAGGTTCTAGCGTAATACAAGAGACCCAGTACTTC
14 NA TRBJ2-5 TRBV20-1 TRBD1 CSNLPGGYGETQYF TGCAGCAACCTCCCAGGGGGATACGGAGAGACCCAGTACTTC
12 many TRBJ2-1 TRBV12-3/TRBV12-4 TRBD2 CASSFGGSEQFF TGTGCCAGCAGTTTCGGGGGGTCTGAGCAGTTCTTC
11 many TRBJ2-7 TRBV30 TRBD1 CASQGDYEQYF TGTGCCTCCCAGGGGGATTACGAGCAGTACTTC
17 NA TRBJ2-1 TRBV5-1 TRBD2 CASSLGLAGPTYNEQFF TGCGCCAGCAGCTTAGGGCTAGCGGGGCCTACCTACAATGAGCAGTTCTTC
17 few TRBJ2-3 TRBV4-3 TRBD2 CASSQALAGVSTDTQYF TGCGCCAGCAGCCAAGCCCTAGCGGGGGTGAGCACAGATACGCAGTATTTT
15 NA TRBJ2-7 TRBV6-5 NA CASSYSGVETYEQYF TGTGCCAGCAGTTACTCGGGGGTAGAAACCTACGAGCAGTACTTC
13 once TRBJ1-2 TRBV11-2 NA CASRPGDAFRYTF TGTGCCAGCAGACCGGGGGATGCCTTTCGCTACACCTTC
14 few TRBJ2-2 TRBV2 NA CASSEGPWRGELFF TGTGCCAGCAGTGAAGGGCCCTGGCGTGGGGAGCTGTTTTTT
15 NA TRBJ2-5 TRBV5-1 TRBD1 CSSSSPGQTQETQYF TGCTCCAGCAGCTCTCCGGGACAGACGCAAGAGACCCAGTACTTC
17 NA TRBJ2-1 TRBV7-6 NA CASSRIGGGSLYNEQFF TGTGCCAGCAGCCGGATCGGAGGGGGTTCCCTCTACAATGAGCAGTTCTTC
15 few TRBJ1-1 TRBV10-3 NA CAISEIDRLNTEAFF TGTGCCATCAGTGAGATAGACAGGCTGAACACTGAAGCTTTCTTT
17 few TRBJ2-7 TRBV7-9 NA CASSLWKKELSSYEQYF TGTGCCAGCAGCTTATGGAAGAAGGAACTGAGCTCCTACGAGCAGTACTTC
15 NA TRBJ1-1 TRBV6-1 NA CASSLTLTGSSEAFF TGTGCCAGCAGTCTGACCCTAACAGGGTCTTCTGAAGCTTTCTTT
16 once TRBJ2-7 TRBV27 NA CASSPRGRGTASEQYF TGTGCCAGCAGTCCGAGGGGTCGGGGGACGGCCTCCGAGCAGTACTTC
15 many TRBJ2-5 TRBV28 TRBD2 CASSGRGGTQETQYF TGTGCCAGCAGTGGCCGCGGGGGGACTCAAGAGACCCAGTACTTC
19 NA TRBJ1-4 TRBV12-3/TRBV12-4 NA CASSLVRGRGRLRNEKLFF TGTGCCAGCAGTTTAGTCCGGGGCAGGGGCAGGTTACGGAACGAAAAACTGTTTTTT
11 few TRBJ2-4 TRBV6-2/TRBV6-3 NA CASSYATFQYF TGTGCCAGCAGTTACGCGACTTTTCAGTACTTC
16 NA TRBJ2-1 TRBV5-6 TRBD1 CASSPQRRQGRHRQFF TGTGCCAGCAGCCCCCAACGTAGACAGGGTAGGCACAGGCAGTTCTTC
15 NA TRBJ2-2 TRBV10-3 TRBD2 CAIKGTSGNTGELFF TGTGCCATCAAGGGGACTAGCGGAAACACCGGGGAGCTGTTTTTT
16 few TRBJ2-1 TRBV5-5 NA CASTLRRGNIDGEQFF TGTGCCAGCACCCTGCGACGAGGTAATATAGATGGTGAGCAGTTCTTC
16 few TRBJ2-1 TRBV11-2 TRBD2 CASSLVRGGRAREQFF TGTGCCAGCAGCTTAGTTCGCGGCGGGAGGGCCCGTGAGCAGTTCTTC
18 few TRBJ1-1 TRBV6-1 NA CASSLRMAGVEGGTEAFF TGTGCCAGCAGCCTCCGCATGGCAGGGGTAGAGGGTGGCACTGAAGCTTTCTTT
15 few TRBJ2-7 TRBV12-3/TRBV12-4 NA CASSFSLPSAHEQYF TGTGCCAGCAGTTTTAGTCTCCCTAGCGCCCACGAGCAGTACTTC
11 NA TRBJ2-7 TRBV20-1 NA CSAILTYEQYF TGCAGTGCTATTTTAACCTACGAGCAGTACTTC
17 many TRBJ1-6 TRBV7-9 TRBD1 CASSLQTGASYNSPLHF TGTGCCAGCAGCTTACAGACAGGGGCGTCCTATAATTCACCCCTCCACTTT
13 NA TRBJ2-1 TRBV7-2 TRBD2 CASGTNIYNEQFF TGTGCCAGCGGGACTAATATTTACAATGAGCAGTTCTTC
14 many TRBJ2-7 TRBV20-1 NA CSARVRGYSYEQYF TGCAGTGCTAGAGTTCGTGGATACTCCTACGAGCAGTACTTC